This TCR beta chain was profiled in a study of blood T cell repertoires in COVID-19. The overall study: The samples span acute and convalescent COVID-19 from the United States, Italy and Spain. Nucleic acid was either cDNA or gDNA, and it came from T cells, B-cell-depleted T cells, or PBMCs.

Here immunoSEQ multiplex PCR was the method, and the copy in TCRdb shows in-frame clones only, minus some. The table records approximately 400,000 clones, about 91% of them present only once. V was shortened by 1 base and J by 6 bases, with 11 bases between the two germline ends. The CDR3 covers 14 residues. Germline values: CDR1 SGDLS, CDR2 YYNGEE. A Seattle source enrolled patients during active infection and followed them longitudinally. The receptor was derived from a woman aged 50 to 65 with COVID-19, enrolled during active disease. The V and J genes are TRBV9 and TRBJ2-1, with a weak D call TRBD2 (6 bases). The sample comprised peripheral blood. The CDR3 nucleotides read TGTGCCAGCAGCGTATCGGGGGAAGCCAATGAGCAGTTCTTC. This encodes CASSVSGEANEQFF.